Presented here are 26 T cell receptor beta chains from one specimen sequenced in a study of technical replicates of blood from a handful of donors. Assay: immunoSEQ multiplex PCR; the TCRdb copy retains only in-frame clones and omits some. The sample shows around 16,000 clones, approximately 89% of them seen only once. The sequenced material came from PBMCs. The receptors here all came from a human donor in good health.

The chain uses TRBV7-6 and TRBJ1-5; D gene uncertain. The V end was cut by 5 bases, the J end by 4 bases, with 9 bases between. CDR3 length: 13 amino acids. Germline CDR1 SGHVS, CDR2 FNYEAQ. In nucleotides, the CDR3 is TGTGCCAGCAGCATGGGCCAGAATCAGCCCCAGCATTTT. Translating it yields CASSMGQNQPQHF.

In its sample, this clone was seen a few times. The V and J genes are TRBV2 and TRBJ2-7; 10 bases map to TRBD1. V trimming: 6 bases; J trimming: 2 bases; junction bases outside the gene matches: 10. CDR1 is SNHLY and CDR2 is FYNNEI in the germline V gene. The CDR3 extends over 16 amino acids. CDR3 coding DNA: TGTGCCAGCAGCGACCCCCGGGACAGGGGTACCTACGAGCAGTACTTC. Its translation is CASSDPRDRGTYEQYF.

The chain carries TRBV5-1 and TRBJ2-1; 7 bases are a match to TRBD2. The CDR3 is made up of 18 amino acids. From germline, CDR1 is SGHRS and CDR2 YFSETQ. The junction had 15 bases not matched to a gene; V was cut back by 4 bases and J by 2 bases. The CDR3 bases are TGCGCCAGCAGCCCCGGGGTTTTATGGGAGGGCACCTACAATGAGCAGTTCTTC. Translation: CASSPGVLWEGTYNEQFF.

This clone has only a few counts. This chain connects TRBV28 to TRBJ1-5; weak D call: TRBD1 (5 bases). This CDR3 region has 15 residues. The V end was cut by 2 bases, the J end by 5 bases, with 13 bases between. Per germline, CDR1 MDHEN and CDR2 SYDVKM. CDR3 DNA sequence: TGTGCCAGCAGTTTAGGCTCAGGGTTCGATCAGCCCCAGCATTTT. Translated: CASSLGSGFDQPQHF. The whole variable domain, filled in from reference TRBV28 and TRBJ1-5, reads DVKVTQSSRYLVKRTGEKVFLECVQDMDHENMFWYRQDPGLGLRLIYFSYDVKMKEKGDIPEGYSVSREKKERFSLILESASTNQTSMYLCASSLGSGFDQPQHFGDGTRLSIL.

DNA for the CDR3: TGCGCCAGCAGCCAAGGGGAGGGGGTGGCCGGGGAGCTGTTTTTT. Amino acids: CASSQGEGVAGELFF. J is TRBJ2-2 and V is TRBV4-1, with a possible D match to TRBD2 (7 bases). Deletions cut 1 base from V and 6 bases from J, with 12 bases between. Germline V lookup: CDR1 MGHRA, CDR2 YSYEKL. The CDR3 extends over 15 amino acids.

The chain employs TRBV27 and TRBJ1-4; D unresolved. V was shortened by 5 bases and J by 8 bases, with 18 bases between the two germline ends. The CDR3 covers 15 residues. Germline V gene sequence: CDR1 MNHEY, CDR2 SMNVEV (reference sequence). In DNA form, the CDR3 reads TGTGCCAGCAGTCCTAACACGCTGGGGAGCGAAAAACTGTTTTTT. Its translation: CASSPNTLGSEKLFF.

This clone was counted only a few times. The chain recombines TRBV6-5 with TRBJ1-2; 9 nucleotides match TRBD1. V trimming: 6 bases; J trimming: 8 bases; junction bases outside the gene matches: 7. The germline V gene has CDR1 MNHEY and CDR2 SVGAGI. This CDR3 is 13 amino acids long. CDR3 sequence (DNA): TGTGCCAGCAGACTGGGACAGGGTGGAGGCTACACCTTC. This encodes CASRLGQGGGYTF.

The chain recombines TRBV5-1 with TRBJ2-7, with D unclear. CDR1 is SGHRS and CDR2 is YFSETQ in the germline V gene. Trimming took off 3 bases at V and 3 bases at J, with 7 bases between the two ends. The CDR3 spans 12 residues. The CDR3 loop reads CASSSSHYEQYF. The CDR3 DNA is TGCGCCAGCAGCTCCTCACACTACGAGCAGTACTTC. The full variable domain, in which reference TRBV5-1 and TRBJ2-7 provide the parts outside the CDR3, is KAGVTQTPRYLIKTRGQQVTLSCSPISGHRSVSWYQQTPGQGLQFLFEYFSETQRNKGNFPGRFSGRQFSNSRSEMNVSTLELGDSALYLCASSSSHYEQYFGPGTRLTVT.

The rearrangement joins TRBV7-9 to TRBJ2-7; a possible D gene is TRBD2 (5 bases). Germline V gene lookup returns CDR1 SEHNR and CDR2 FQNEAQ (reference sequence). The CDR3 loop spans 18 amino acids. Trimming shortened V by 1 base and J by 1 base, and 20 bases separated the two germline ends. CDR3: CASSLGVVRGIGSYEQYF. CDR3 sequence (DNA): TGTGCCAGCAGCTTAGGTGTTGTACGGGGTATTGGGTCCTACGAGCAGTACTTC.

The table lists this clone with a few counts. The rearrangement joins TRBV7-3 to TRBJ2-2; 7 bases match TRBD2. This CDR3 spans 15 amino acids. V lost 3 bases to trimming and J lost 6 bases; unmatched junction nucleotides: 7. Germline V gene sequence: CDR1 SGHTA, CDR2 FQGTGA. CDR3 bases: TGTGCCAGCAGCTTCGTGGGAGGGTCCTCCGGGGAGCTGTTTTTT. Translation gives CASSFVGGSSGELFF.

The table lists this clone with a few counts. The chain couples TRBV2 to TRBJ1-1, with 7 bases matching TRBD1. Per the germline V gene, CDR1 is SNHLY and CDR2 is FYNNEI. The CDR3 sequence is 15 residues long. V lost 6 bases, J lost 1 base, and 8 bases stayed unmatched. CDR3 residues: CASSKEWTGNTEAFF. CDR3 nucleotides: TGTGCCAGCAGCAAGGAATGGACAGGGAACACTGAAGCTTTCTTT.

This clone showed up just once. V and J are TRBV2 and TRBJ2-2; no reliable D call. Trimming took 6 bases from V and 1 from J, leaving 15 bases between them. Germline CDR1 is SNHLY and CDR2 is FYNNEI. There are 16 residues in the CDR3. Here the CDR3 reads CASSHSNSMNTGELFF. The DNA of the CDR3 is TGTGCCAGCAGCCATAGTAACAGCATGAACACCGGGGAGCTGTTTTTT. Combining the CDR3 with reference TRBV2 and TRBJ2-2 gives the whole variable domain EPEVTQTPSHQVTQMGQEVILRCVPISNHLYFYWYRQILGQKVEFLVSFYNNEISEKSEIFDDQFSVERPDGSNFTLKIRSTKLEDSAMYFCASSHSNSMNTGELFFGEGSRLTVL.

The chain links TRBV2 to TRBJ2-2; 7 bases fit TRBD1. CDR3 size: 14 residues. Germline V gene sequence: CDR1 SNHLY, CDR2 FYNNEI. V lost 6 bases and J lost 4; bases outside the gene matches: 5. The CDR3 region is CASSGDRTTGELFF. CDR3 coding DNA: TGTGCCAGCAGCGGGGACAGAACCACCGGGGAGCTGTTTTTT.

This sequence joins TRBV7-9 and TRBJ2-1, with 7 bases that match TRBD2. CDR3 length equals 14 residues. V was clipped by 11 bases and J by 15 bases; unmatched bases: 22. CDR1 and CDR2 from the germline V gene are SEHNR and FQNEAQ (reference sequence). DNA for the CDR3: TGTGCCGTCGGTAGACTGGCGGGAGCCGACCCAGGGTTCTTC. Translating gives CAVGRLAGADPGFF. Using reference TRBV7-9 and TRBJ2-1 for the parts outside the CDR3, the full variable domain is DTGVSQNPRHKITKRGQNVTFRCDPISEHNRLYWYRQTLGQGPEFLTYFQNEAQLEKSRLLSDRFSAERPKGSFSTLEIQRTEQGDSAMYLCAVGRLAGADPGFFGPGTRLTVL.

This chain links TRBV11-2 with TRBJ2-5; TRBD2 aligns across 7 bases. The trim removed 1 base at V and 5 bases at J, leaving 13 bases unmatched. The CDR3 is 17 amino acids. From germline, CDR1 is SGHAT and CDR2 FQNNGV. DNA of the CDR3: TGTGCCAGCAGCTTAGCCACTAGCGCCGGGAGGTGGGAGACCCAGTACTTC. Protein: CASSLATSAGRWETQYF.

The chain employs TRBV7-2 and TRBJ1-5; 7 bases are shared with TRBD1. With 5 bases clipped from V and 6 bases from J, the junction kept 7 bases outside the gene matches. This CDR3 region has 14 residues. Germline assignment: CDR1 SGHTA and CDR2 FQGNSA. CDR3 amino acids: CASSLGGGSQPQHF. As DNA, the CDR3 is TGTGCCAGCAGCCTAGGAGGGGGCAGTCAGCCCCAGCATTTT.

This rearrangement joins TRBV28 to TRBJ2-5; D is possibly TRBD2 (6 bases). Per the germline V gene, CDR1 is MDHEN and CDR2 is SYDVKM. V was clipped by 0 bases and J by 5 bases, with 13 bases between them. There are 15 residues in the CDR3. The CDR3 nucleotides are TGTGCCAGCAGTTTATGGGAGGGGATAGGGGAGACCCAGTACTTC. This encodes CASSLWEGIGETQYF.

The genes are TRBV6-6 and TRBJ2-1, with 13 positions matching TRBD2. The germline V gene has CDR1 MNHNY and CDR2 SVGAGI (reference sequence). The J segment lost 7 bases and the V segment lost 4 bases, leaving 7 bases of the junction unmatched. The CDR3 runs 16 residues. As DNA, the CDR3 is TGTGCCAGCAGTTCACTAGCGGGAGGGCCTTTAAATGAGCAGTTCTTC. This translates into CASSSLAGGPLNEQFF.

The chain links TRBV7-9 to TRBJ2-1, with 11 bases identical to TRBD2. Germline V gene lookup returns CDR1 SEHNR and CDR2 FQNEAQ (reference sequence). J was trimmed by 3 bases and V by 7 bases; bases with no gene match: 5. This CDR3 comprises 15 residues. The CDR3 DNA follows: TGTGCCAGCACTTTCGGGACTAGCGGCTACAATGAGCAGTTCTTC. This encodes CASTFGTSGYNEQFF.

CDR3 residues: CASSFSRHHEQFF. DNA for the CDR3: TGTGCCAGCAGCTTCTCCAGGCATCATGAGCAGTTCTTC. The chain has TRBV11-3 and TRBJ2-1; unclear D gene. The CDR3 spans 13 residues. V was trimmed by 3 bases and J by 8 bases, leaving 11 bases between them. The germline CDR1 and CDR2 sequences are SGHNT and YENEEA.

The chain employs TRBV5-1 and TRBJ1-1, with a weak D call TRBD1 (6 bases). Per germline, CDR1 SGHRS and CDR2 YFSETQ. CDR3 size: 13 residues. The germline V and J ends were trimmed by 3 bases and 5 bases, with 11 bases remaining between them. The CDR3 spells CASSYAGETEAFF. CDR3 sequence (DNA): TGCGCCAGCAGCTACGCAGGGGAAACTGAAGCTTTCTTT.

The V gene is TRBV29-1, the J gene TRBJ2-5, with D perhaps TRBD2 (6 bases). V was shortened by 4 bases and J by 5 bases, with 20 bases between the two germline ends. Germline loops: CDR1 SQVTM, CDR2 ANQGSEA. This CDR3 is built from 15 residues. DNA for the CDR3: TGCAGCGTTGCGGGAGAGGGGAGGCCTTTGGAGACCCAGTACTTC. Translating gives CSVAGEGRPLETQYF.

This clone was seen only a few times. This chain joins TRBV7-9 and TRBJ2-1; 14 bases map to TRBD2. The CDR3 has 18 amino acids. V gave up 2 bases and J gave up 8 bases; unmatched junction bases: 11. Germline V gene lookup returns CDR1 SEHNR and CDR2 FQNEAQ (reference sequence). CDR3 in amino acids: CASSLWGTGTSGSDEQFF. The CDR3 bases are TGTGCCAGCAGCTTATGGGGTACCGGGACTAGCGGGAGCGATGAGCAGTTCTTC.

The rearrangement links TRBV27 to TRBJ2-7; the D gene is possibly TRBD1 (6 bases). Looked up from germline, CDR1 is MNHEY and CDR2 is SMNVEV (reference sequence). This CDR3 has 14 residues. The germline V and J ends were trimmed by 0 bases and 2 bases, with 8 bases remaining between them. CDR3 nucleotide sequence: TGTGCCAGCAGTTTATCACAGGGCCCCTACGAGCAGTACTTC. The encoded protein is CASSLSQGPYEQYF.

The chain carries TRBV6-1 and TRBJ1-3; D gene unclear. Trimming removed 1 base from V and 0 bases from J, with 7 bases in between. The CDR3 length is 15 residues. The germline V gene encodes CDR1 MNHNS and CDR2 SASEGT. CDR3 sequence reads: CASSEGLNSGNTIYF. CDR3 in DNA: TGTGCCAGCAGTGAAGGACTGAACTCTGGAAACACCATATATTTT.

J is TRBJ2-5 and V is TRBV11-2; TRBD2 matches at 7 bases. Germline CDR1 and CDR2: SGHAT and FQNNGV. The CDR3 sequence is 16 residues long. With 5 bases clipped from V and 2 bases from J, the junction kept 11 bases outside the gene matches. Here the CDR3 reads CASSPLGGEGQETQYF. In nucleotides, the CDR3 is TGTGCCAGCAGCCCCCTGGGGGGGGAGGGGCAAGAGACCCAGTACTTC.